This TCR beta chain was identified during a study of CD8 T cells in ankylosing spondylitis. To note about this clonotype: Its antigen remains unidentified.

Overall study results and limits: The authors reported significant enrichment of disease-linked clones in matched ankylosing spondylitis synovial fluid. In the blood and synovial fluid of reactive arthritis, some motif variants had been previously reported. Several highly homologous variants made up a TCR beta motif that seemed to typify ankylosing spondylitis blood. Clones that were linked to disease were CD8+ and were relatively rare in peripheral blood.

MiXCR, run by TCRdb on the 5' RACE reads, gives a single entry per CDR3 protein. Here the sample spans some 270,000 distinct CDR3 sequences, 18% being singletons. Trimming removed 1 base at V and 7 bases at J, with 14 bases between. This CDR3 is 15 amino acids long. V usage is TRBV12-3 or TRBV12-4 and J usage is TRBJ2-1, with D uncertain. The TCR sequence derives from a male donor with ankylosing spondylitis or in good health (not recorded which). The specimen sequenced was blood, either unsorted or a sorted T cell fraction (not recorded which). CDR3 sequence (DNA): TGTGCCAGCAGTTTAGGGCCCATAGGGTTGAATGAGCAGTTCTTC. It translates to CASSLGPIGLNEQFF.